One sample yielded the 18 T cell receptor beta chains listed below, sequenced in a study of T-cell memory formation after mild COVID-19. Each CDR3 protein gets one entry after TCRdb re-called the 5' RACE reads with MiXCR. Among about 440,000 distinct CDR3 sequences listed, over 15% were seen once. What was sequenced was PBMCs or a T cell subset sorted from them (not recorded which). Source of these receptors: an adult woman who had mild COVID-19 (a few samples of this study predate the infection). Cell type and time point are not known.

This chain links TRBV5-1 with TRBJ1-2; 9 bases are shared with TRBD1. The CDR3 contains 15 residues. CDR1 SGHRS and CDR2 YFSETQ come from the germline V gene. J was trimmed by 5 bases and V by 0 bases; bases with no gene match: 5. CDR3 DNA: TGCGCCAGCAGCTTGGGGACAGGGGAAGGTTATGGCTACACCTTC. Translated: CASSLGTGEGYGYTF.

This clonotype has just a few counts. The rearrangement links TRBV12-3 or TRBV12-4 to TRBJ1-5; TRBD1 matches 7 bases. The CDR3 has 13 residues. Trimming at V came to 3 bases and at J to 7 bases, leaving 3 bases not matched to a gene. CDR3 bases: TGTGCCAGCAGTTTCACAGGGGACCAGCCCCAGCATTTT. This encodes CASSFTGDQPQHF.

The chain carries TRBV12-3 or TRBV12-4 and TRBJ2-3; 12 bases align to TRBD1. With V trimmed by 5 bases and J by 5 bases, 5 bases remained unmatched. The CDR3 is 15 residues long. CDR3 DNA sequence: TGTGCCAGCAGTCCGGGACAGGGGGCTTTAGATACGCAGTATTTT. Translation: CASSPGQGALDTQYF.

Here the CDR3 DNA reads TGCGCCAGCAGCTTGGGCGACGGCTCCGGGCCCCTCCACTTT. It specifies CASSLGDGSGPLHF. V and J are TRBV5-1 and TRBJ1-6; D call uncertain. The CDR3 loop spans 14 amino acids. Between the trimmed V and J ends, which lost 0 bases and 13 bases, there was a span of 14 bases. Looked up from germline, CDR1 is SGHRS and CDR2 is YFSETQ.

This clonotype was recorded many times. CDR3 DNA sequence: TGTGCCAGCAGCTTATACCCCCTTGGGACGGGCAACACAGATACGCAGTATTTT. Protein product: CASSLYPLGTGNTDTQYF. J is TRBJ2-3 and V is TRBV7-3; D possibly uses TRBD1 or TRBD2 (5 bases each). Germline values: CDR1 SGHTA, CDR2 FQGTGA. The CDR3 loop spans 18 amino acids. Trimming removed 2 bases at V and 2 bases at J, with 20 bases between.

J is TRBJ2-3 and V is TRBV9; 12 bases line up with TRBD2. This CDR3 is 16 amino acids long. Trimming at V came to 3 bases and at J to 3 bases, leaving 5 bases not matched to a gene. CDR1 SGDLS and CDR2 YYNGEE come from the germline V gene. The CDR3 loop reads CASSALAGGETDTQYF. DNA of the CDR3: TGTGCCAGCAGCGCCCTAGCGGGGGGGGAAACAGATACGCAGTATTTT.

This chain uses TRBV3-1 with TRBJ2-2; D remains unclear. The CDR3 length is 13 residues. From germline, CDR1 is LGHDT and CDR2 YNNKEL (reference sequence). V was clipped by 5 bases and J by 4 bases, with 8 bases between them. The CDR3 coding sequence is TGTGCCAGCAGCGACATTACCACCGGGGAGCTGTTTTTT. As protein: CASSDITTGELFF.

The CDR3, as DNA: TGCAGTGCTAGAAAGAGCAGGGGGGACACCGGGGAGCTGTTTTTT. Residues: CSARKSRGDTGELFF. This chain connects TRBV20-1 to TRBJ2-2, with TRBD1 as a possible D gene (7 bases). The CDR3 sequence is 15 residues long. Trimming took 2 bases from V and 3 from J, leaving 13 bases between them. Per the germline V gene, CDR1 is DFQATT and CDR2 is SNEGSKA (reference sequence).

J is TRBJ2-7 and V is TRBV4-3, with 8 positions matching TRBD1. CDR1 is LGHNA and CDR2 is YSLEER in the germline V gene. The ends lost 1 base at V and 3 bases at J; junction bases unmatched: 8. The length of the CDR3 is 16 residues. The CDR3 here is CASSQGPLDRDYEQYF. The CDR3 nucleotides read TGCGCCAGCAGCCAAGGACCCCTGGACAGGGACTACGAGCAGTACTTC.

V usage is TRBV20-1 and J usage is TRBJ2-1; D not certain. The CDR3 has 13 residues. CDR1 is DFQATT and CDR2 is SNEGSKA in the germline V gene (reference sequence). V lost 2 bases, J lost 3 bases, and 8 bases lay in between. CDR3 nucleotide sequence: TGCAGTGCTAGAAGTGGAGACTACAATGAGCAGTTCTTC. Translation gives CSARSGDYNEQFF.

The chain combines TRBV11-1 with TRBJ2-2, with D possibly matching TRBD2 (6 bases). Germline V CDR1 and CDR2: SGHAT, FQDESV (reference sequence). The CDR3 contains 14 residues. V lost 5 bases and J 4 bases, leaving 11 bases between the germline ends. The DNA of the CDR3 is TGTGCCAGCAGCCCCGTGGGGGGCACCGGGGAGCTGTTTTTT. It yields the protein CASSPVGGTGELFF.

This clonotype was counted at least ten times. The V gene is TRBV25-1, the J gene TRBJ1-2; 7 nucleotides match TRBD1. This CDR3 spans 13 amino acids. From germline, CDR1 is MGHDK and CDR2 SYGVNS. Trimming took 4 bases from V and 4 from J; bases not matched to a gene: 3. The CDR3 DNA sequence: TGTGCCAGCAGTGGACAGGGCCTCTATGGCTACACCTTC. Translation: CASSGQGLYGYTF.

This clonotype was observed a handful of times. The chain carries TRBV7-2 and TRBJ2-2; D not certain. Trimming shortened V by 0 bases and J by 0 bases, and 5 bases separated the two germline ends. Germline V gene sequence: CDR1 SGHTA, CDR2 FQGNSA. The CDR3 extends over 15 amino acids. In nucleotides, the CDR3 is TGTGCCAGCAGCTTAGCCCCGTCGAACACCGGGGAGCTGTTTTTT. Translated, it gives CASSLAPSNTGELFF. Full variable domain (missing parts from reference TRBV7-2 and TRBJ2-2): GAGVSQSPSNKVTEKGKDVELRCDPISGHTALYWYRQSLGQGLEFLIYFQGNSAPDKSGLPSDRFSAERTGGSVSTLTIQRTQQEDSAVYLCASSLAPSNTGELFFGEGSRLTVL.

A few counts support this clonotype. This chain uses TRBV11-3 with TRBJ1-4, with 9 bases matching TRBD1. This CDR3 region has 15 residues. With 5 bases clipped from V and 3 bases from J, the junction kept 4 bases outside the gene matches. Germline CDR1 SGHNT, CDR2 YENEEA. CDR3: CASSAWTGANEKLFF. As DNA, the CDR3 is TGTGCCAGCAGCGCCTGGACAGGGGCTAATGAAAAACTGTTTTTT. The whole variable domain, remainder taken from reference TRBV11-3 and TRBJ1-4, is EAGVVQSPRYKIIEKKQPVAFWCNPISGHNTLYWYLQNLGQGPELLIRYENEEAVDDSQLPKDRFSAERLKGVDSTLKIQPAELGDSAVYLCASSAWTGANEKLFFGSGTQLSVL.

The rearrangement links TRBV12-3 or TRBV12-4 to TRBJ2-3; D is possibly TRBD2 (7 bases). Trimming took 6 bases from V and 2 from J, leaving 15 bases between them. The CDR3 extends over 15 amino acids. CDR3 bases: TGTGCCAGCAGCTACGCGGGGGCCGTCACAGATACGCAGTATTTT. Translated: CASSYAGAVTDTQYF.

The rearrangement links TRBV12-3 or TRBV12-4 to TRBJ2-3; D is unclear. The CDR3 has 15 residues. V was cut by 0 bases and J by 6 bases, with 13 bases left in between. CDR3 protein: CASSLARLESDTQYF. CDR3 nucleotide sequence: TGTGCCAGCAGTTTAGCCAGGCTAGAATCGGATACGCAGTATTTT.

This clonotype was detected only a few times. J is TRBJ1-5 and V is TRBV3-1, with D uncertain. The CDR3 contains 14 residues. The germline CDR1 and CDR2 sequences are LGHDT and YNNKEL (reference sequence). The ends were cut back, 1 base at V and 6 bases at J, with 10 bases in the middle. In DNA form, the CDR3 reads TGTGCCAGCAGCCAAGCCAGGTGGGGTCAGCCCCAGCATTTT. The encoded protein is CASSQARWGQPQHF.

V usage is TRBV12-3 or TRBV12-4 and J usage is TRBJ2-1; a possible D gene is TRBD1 (8 bases). CDR3 length: 15 amino acids. The V gene lost 5 bases and the J gene lost 9 bases, with 20 bases spanning the gap. In DNA form, the CDR3 reads TGTGCCAGCAGTCCTGCCTACAGGGGGGAGGGTGAGCAGTTCTTC. This gives the protein CASSPAYRGEGEQFF.